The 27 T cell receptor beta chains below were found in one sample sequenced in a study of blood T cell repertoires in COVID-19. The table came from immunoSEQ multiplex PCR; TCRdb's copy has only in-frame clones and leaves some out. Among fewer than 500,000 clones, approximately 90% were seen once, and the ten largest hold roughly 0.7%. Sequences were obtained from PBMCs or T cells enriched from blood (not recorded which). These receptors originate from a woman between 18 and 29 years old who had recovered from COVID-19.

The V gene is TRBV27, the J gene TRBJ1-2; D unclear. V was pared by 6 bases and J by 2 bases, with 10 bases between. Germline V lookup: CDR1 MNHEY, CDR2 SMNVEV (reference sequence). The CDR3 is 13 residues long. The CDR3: CASRSHQNYGYTF. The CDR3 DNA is TGTGCCAGCAGATCTCACCAGAACTATGGCTACACCTTC.

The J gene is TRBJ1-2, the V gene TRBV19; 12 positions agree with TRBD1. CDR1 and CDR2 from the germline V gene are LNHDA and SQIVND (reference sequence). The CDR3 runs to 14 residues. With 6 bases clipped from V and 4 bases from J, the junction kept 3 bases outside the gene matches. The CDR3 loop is CASRGTGGFYGYTF. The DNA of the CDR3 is TGTGCCAGTAGAGGGACAGGGGGCTTCTATGGCTACACCTTC.

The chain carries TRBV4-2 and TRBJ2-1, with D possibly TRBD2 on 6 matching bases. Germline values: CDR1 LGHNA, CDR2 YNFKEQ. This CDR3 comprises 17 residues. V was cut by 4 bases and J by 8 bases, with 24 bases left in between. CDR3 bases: TGTGCCAGCAGCCTTCGGGTGGGCCGGGAGTGGGTCGATGAGCAGTTCTTC. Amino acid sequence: CASSLRVGREWVDEQFF.

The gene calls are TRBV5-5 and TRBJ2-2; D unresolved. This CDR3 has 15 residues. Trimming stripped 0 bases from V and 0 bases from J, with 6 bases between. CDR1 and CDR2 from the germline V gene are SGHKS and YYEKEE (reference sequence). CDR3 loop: CASSLGATNTGELFF. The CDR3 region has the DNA TGTGCCAGCAGCTTGGGAGCGACGAACACCGGGGAGCTGTTTTTT.

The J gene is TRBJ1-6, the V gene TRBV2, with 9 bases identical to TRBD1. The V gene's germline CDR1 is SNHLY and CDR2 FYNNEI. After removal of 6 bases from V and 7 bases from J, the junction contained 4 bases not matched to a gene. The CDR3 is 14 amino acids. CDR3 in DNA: TGTGCCAGCAGCGGACAGGGGTTCAATTCACCCCTCCACTTT. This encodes CASSGQGFNSPLHF.

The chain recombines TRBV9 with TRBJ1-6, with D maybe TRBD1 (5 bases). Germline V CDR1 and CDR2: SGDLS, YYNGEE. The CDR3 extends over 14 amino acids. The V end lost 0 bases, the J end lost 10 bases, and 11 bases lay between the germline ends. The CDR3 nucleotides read TGTGCCAGCAGCGTAGTAGGGGAAGGATCACCCCTCCACTTT. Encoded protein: CASSVVGEGSPLHF.

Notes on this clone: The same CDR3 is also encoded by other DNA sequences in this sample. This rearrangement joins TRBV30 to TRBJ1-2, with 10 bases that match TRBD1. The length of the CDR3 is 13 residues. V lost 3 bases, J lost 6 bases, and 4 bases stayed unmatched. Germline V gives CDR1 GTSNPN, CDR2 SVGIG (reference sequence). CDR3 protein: CAWSPGTGDGYTF. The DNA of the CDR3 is TGTGCCTGGAGCCCCGGGACAGGGGATGGCTACACCTTC. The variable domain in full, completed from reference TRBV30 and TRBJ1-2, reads SQTIHQWPATLVQPVGSPLSLECTVEGTSNPNLYWYRQAAGRGLQLLFYSVGIGQISSEVPQNLSASRPQDRQFILSSKKLLLSDSGFYLCAWSPGTGDGYTFGSGTRLTVV.

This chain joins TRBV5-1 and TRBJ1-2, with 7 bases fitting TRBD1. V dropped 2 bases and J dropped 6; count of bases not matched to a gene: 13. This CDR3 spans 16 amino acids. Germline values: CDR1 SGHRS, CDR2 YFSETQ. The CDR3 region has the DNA TGCGCCAGCAGCTTCCTTAGTGAGGGGGCTAATGATGGCTACACCTTC. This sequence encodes CASSFLSEGANDGYTF. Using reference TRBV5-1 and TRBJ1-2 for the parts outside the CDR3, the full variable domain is KAGVTQTPRYLIKTRGQQVTLSCSPISGHRSVSWYQQTPGQGLQFLFEYFSETQRNKGNFPGRFSGRQFSNSRSEMNVSTLELGDSALYLCASSFLSEGANDGYTFGSGTRLTVV.

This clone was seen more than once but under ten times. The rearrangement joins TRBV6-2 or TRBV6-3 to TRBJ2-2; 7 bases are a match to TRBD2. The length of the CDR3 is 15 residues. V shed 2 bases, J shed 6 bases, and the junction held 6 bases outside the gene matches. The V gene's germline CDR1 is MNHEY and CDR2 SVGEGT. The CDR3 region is CASSYLRGGAGELFF. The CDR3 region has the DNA TGTGCCAGCAGTTACCTCCGGGGAGGGGCCGGGGAGCTGTTTTTT.

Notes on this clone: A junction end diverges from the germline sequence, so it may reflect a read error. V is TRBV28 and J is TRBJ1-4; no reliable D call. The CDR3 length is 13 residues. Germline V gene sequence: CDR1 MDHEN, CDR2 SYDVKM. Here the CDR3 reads CASRESLTRLTSF. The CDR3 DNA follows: TGTGCCAGCAGGGAGAGCTTGACACGCCTCACTAGTTTT.

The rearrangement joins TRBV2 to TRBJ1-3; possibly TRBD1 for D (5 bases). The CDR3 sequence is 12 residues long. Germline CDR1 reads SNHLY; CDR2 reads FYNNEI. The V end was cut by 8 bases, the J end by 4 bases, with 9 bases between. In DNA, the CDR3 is TGTGCCAGCGGGGGGTTCGGAAACACCATATATTTT. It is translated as CASGGFGNTIYF.

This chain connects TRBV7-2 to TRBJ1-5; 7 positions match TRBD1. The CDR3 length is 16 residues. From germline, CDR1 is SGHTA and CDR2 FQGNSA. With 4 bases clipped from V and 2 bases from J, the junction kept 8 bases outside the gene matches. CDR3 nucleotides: TGTGCCAGCAGCTACGACGGGACAGATCGCAATCAGCCCCAGCATTTT. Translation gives CASSYDGTDRNQPQHF.

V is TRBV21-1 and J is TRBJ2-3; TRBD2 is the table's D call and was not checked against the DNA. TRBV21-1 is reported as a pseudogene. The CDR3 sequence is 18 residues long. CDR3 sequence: CASSKTVERGREGDTQYF. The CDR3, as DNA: TGTGCCAGCAGCAAAACGGTTGAAAGGGGGAGGGAAGGAGATACGCAGTATTTT.

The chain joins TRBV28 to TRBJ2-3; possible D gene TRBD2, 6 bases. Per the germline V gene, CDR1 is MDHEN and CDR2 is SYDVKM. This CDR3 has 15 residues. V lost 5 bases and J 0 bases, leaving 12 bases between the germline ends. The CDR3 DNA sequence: TGTGCCAGCAGTCCAATGGGGGGAAGCACAGATACGCAGTATTTT. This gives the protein CASSPMGGSTDTQYF.

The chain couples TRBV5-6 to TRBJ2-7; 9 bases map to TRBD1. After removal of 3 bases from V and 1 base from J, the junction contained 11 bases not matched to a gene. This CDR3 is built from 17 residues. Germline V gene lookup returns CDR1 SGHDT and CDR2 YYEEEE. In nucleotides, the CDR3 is TGTGCCAGCAGCTCCCGGGACAGGGTCCCTACGTCCTACGAGCAGTACTTC. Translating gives CASSSRDRVPTSYEQYF.

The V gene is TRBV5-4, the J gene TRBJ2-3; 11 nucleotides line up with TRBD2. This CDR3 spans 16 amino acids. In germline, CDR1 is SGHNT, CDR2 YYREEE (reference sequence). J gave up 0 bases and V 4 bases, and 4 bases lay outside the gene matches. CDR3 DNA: TGTGCCAGCAGCCGATGGACTAGCGGGAGCACAGATACGCAGTATTTT. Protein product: CASSRWTSGSTDTQYF.

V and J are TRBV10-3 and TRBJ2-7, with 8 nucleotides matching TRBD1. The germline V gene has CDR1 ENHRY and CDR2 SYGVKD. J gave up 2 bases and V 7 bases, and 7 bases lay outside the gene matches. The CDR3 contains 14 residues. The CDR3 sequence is CAINDRGIPYEQYF. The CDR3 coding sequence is TGTGCCATCAACGACAGGGGTATTCCCTACGAGCAGTACTTC.

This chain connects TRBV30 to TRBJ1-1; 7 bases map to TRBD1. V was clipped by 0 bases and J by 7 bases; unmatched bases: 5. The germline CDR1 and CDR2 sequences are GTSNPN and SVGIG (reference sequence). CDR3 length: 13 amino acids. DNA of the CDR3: TGTGCCTGGAGTGTAATCCGGACAGGTGAAGCTTTCTTT. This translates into CAWSVIRTGEAFF.

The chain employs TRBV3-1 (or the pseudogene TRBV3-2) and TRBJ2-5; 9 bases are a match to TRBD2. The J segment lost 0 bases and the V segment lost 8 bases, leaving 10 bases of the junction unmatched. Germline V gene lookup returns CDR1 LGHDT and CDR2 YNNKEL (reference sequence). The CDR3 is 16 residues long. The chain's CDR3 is CASQLRAGGNQETQYF. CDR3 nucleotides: TGTGCCAGCCAACTCCGAGCGGGGGGCAACCAAGAGACCCAGTACTTC.

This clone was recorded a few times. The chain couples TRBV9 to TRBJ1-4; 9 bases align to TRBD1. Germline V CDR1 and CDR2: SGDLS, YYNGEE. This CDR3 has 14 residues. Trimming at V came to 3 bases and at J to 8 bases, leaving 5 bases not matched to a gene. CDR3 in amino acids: CASSGGTGPEKLFF. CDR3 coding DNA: TGTGCCAGCAGCGGCGGGACAGGGCCCGAAAAACTGTTTTTT.

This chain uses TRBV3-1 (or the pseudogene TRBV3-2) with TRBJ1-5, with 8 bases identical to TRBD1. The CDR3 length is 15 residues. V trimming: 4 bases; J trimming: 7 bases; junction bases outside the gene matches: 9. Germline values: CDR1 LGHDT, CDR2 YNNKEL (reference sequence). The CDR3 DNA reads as TGTGCCAGCAGCCTGATAGGACAGGGTCGGCAGCCCCAGCATTTT. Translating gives CASSLIGQGRQPQHF.

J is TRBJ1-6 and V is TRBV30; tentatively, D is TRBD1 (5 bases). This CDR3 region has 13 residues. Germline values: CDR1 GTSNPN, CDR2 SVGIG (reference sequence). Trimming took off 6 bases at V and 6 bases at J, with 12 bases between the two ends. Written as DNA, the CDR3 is TGTGCCTGCTCCCACAGGTTTAATTCACCCCTCCACTTT. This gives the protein CACSHRFNSPLHF.

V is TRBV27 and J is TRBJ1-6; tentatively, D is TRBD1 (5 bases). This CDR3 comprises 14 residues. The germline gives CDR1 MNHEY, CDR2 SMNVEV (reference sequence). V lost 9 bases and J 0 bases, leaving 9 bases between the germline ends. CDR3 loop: CASHTGSYNSPLHF. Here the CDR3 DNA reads TGTGCCAGTCATACAGGCTCCTATAATTCACCCCTCCACTTT.

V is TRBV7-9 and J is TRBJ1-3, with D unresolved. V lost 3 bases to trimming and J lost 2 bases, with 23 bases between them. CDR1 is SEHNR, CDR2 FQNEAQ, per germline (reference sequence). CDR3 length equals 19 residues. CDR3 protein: CASSFDRSQTALAGNTIYF. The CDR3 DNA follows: TGTGCCAGCAGCTTTGACCGTTCCCAAACAGCTCTTGCTGGAAACACCATATATTTT.

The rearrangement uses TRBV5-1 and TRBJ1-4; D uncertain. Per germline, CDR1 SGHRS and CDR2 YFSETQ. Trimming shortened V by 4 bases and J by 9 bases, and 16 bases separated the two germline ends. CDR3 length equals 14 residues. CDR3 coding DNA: TGCGCCAGCAGCCTTTCGGGAGAGGCCAAAAAACTGTTTTTT. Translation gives CASSLSGEAKKLFF.

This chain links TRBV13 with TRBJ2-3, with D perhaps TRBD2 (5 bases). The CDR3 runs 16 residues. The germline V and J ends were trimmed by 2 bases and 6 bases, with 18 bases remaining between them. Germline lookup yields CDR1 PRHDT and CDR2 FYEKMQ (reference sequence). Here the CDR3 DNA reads TGTGCCAGCAGCTTACGGAGCGGCTTATCGAGGGATACGCAGTATTTT. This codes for CASSLRSGLSRDTQYF.

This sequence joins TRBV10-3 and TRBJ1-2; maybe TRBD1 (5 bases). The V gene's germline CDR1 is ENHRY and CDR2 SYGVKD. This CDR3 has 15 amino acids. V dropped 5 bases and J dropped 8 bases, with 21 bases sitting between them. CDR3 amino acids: CAISIDSPRLSGYTF. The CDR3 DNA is TGTGCCATCAGTATTGACAGTCCACGCCTTAGCGGCTACACCTTC.